The following is a T cell receptor (beta chain) sequence with its context. The source of the sample is a study of OX40 agonist ivuxolimab in advanced cancers. Repertoires were generated with immunoSEQ multiplex PCR, while TCRdb's copy carries only in-frame clones and drops some. The repertoire holds about 62,000 clones, 92% seen once, with approximately 0.64% in the top ten. This CDR3 comprises 18 residues. The V gene lost 0 bases and the J gene lost 1 base, with 16 bases spanning the gap. From germline, CDR1 is MNHNS and CDR2 SASEGT. This clonotype was sampled from an adult with an advanced solid tumor such as melanoma, head and neck, liver or kidney cancer. The rearrangement links TRBV6-1 to TRBJ2-1; D might be TRBD2 (6 bases). Sample: CD4+ or CD8+ T cells sorted from blood, taken in a trial of the OX40 agonist ivuxolimab. CDR3 nucleotides: TGTGCCAGCAGTGAAGCTATTCCTGGCGGGGCTTCCTACAATGAGCAGTTCTTC. Protein: CASSEAIPGGASYNEQFF.